Listed below are T cell receptor beta chains from one sample, sequenced in a study of early T cells in non-severe SARS-CoV-2 infection. TCRdb used MiXCR to reprocess the 5' RACE reads, holding one entry per CDR3 protein. The sample lists nearly 55,000 distinct CDR3 sequences, about 7.7% seen once, with approximately 10% in the top ten. Here the sequenced sample was whole blood, taken at baseline. These receptors all come from an adult who was a healthcare worker with PCR-confirmed SARS-CoV-2 infection or an uninfected control (not recorded which). The CDR3 runs from the conserved cysteine through the conserved F or W. The D gene is left open where the match is weak. Clone size appears in some rows only: once, few, many, or a class for an expanded clone.

V	size	J	D	DNA	CDR3
TRBV6-5	many	TRBJ2-7	TRBD1	TGTGCCAGCAGTTACACGACAGGGGGTGGCGGCGAGCAGTACTTC	CASSYTTGGGGEQYF
TRBV20-1	.	TRBJ2-7	TRBD1	TGCAGTGCTAGAAAAGGACAGGTCTACGAGCAGTACTTC	CSARKGQVYEQYF
TRBV2	.	TRBJ2-7	.	TGTGCCAGCAGGACGGGATCACTTAACGGCGAGCAGTACTTC	CASRTGSLNGEQYF
TRBV19	few	TRBJ1-5	TRBD1	TGTGCCAGTAGTCAAACCTACCGGACAGGGCTGGGCAATCAGCCCCAGCATTTT	CASSQTYRTGLGNQPQHF
TRBV3-1	few	TRBJ2-2	.	TGTGCCAGCAGCCAAGATTTGTACGGGAGAAACACCGGGGAGCTGTTTTTT	CASSQDLYGRNTGELFF
TRBV11-2	many	TRBJ2-1	.	TGTGCCAGCACTCCCAGGGCGGGTGAGCAGTTCTTC	CASTPRAGEQFF
TRBV28	many	TRBJ1-2	.	TGTGCCAGCAGTTTCGTCCGGGTTTCTAACTATGGCTACACCTTC	CASSFVRVSNYGYTF
TRBV14	many	TRBJ2-2	.	TGTGCCAGCAGCCCATCCCCCGGGGAGCTGTTTTTT	CASSPSPGELFF
TRBV14	few	TRBJ1-1	.	TGTGCCAGCAGCCAATCTGTTCGGTTGAACACTGAAGCTTTCTTT	CASSQSVRLNTEAFF
TRBV12-3/TRBV12-4	few	TRBJ1-2	.	TGTGCCAGCAGTTTAGTAGGGCAGATCAGGAGCTATGGCTACACCTTC	CASSLVGQIRSYGYTF
TRBV7-9	many	TRBJ2-5	TRBD1	TGTGCCAGCAGCTACGGACAGGGTGGGGAGACCCAGTACTTC	CASSYGQGGETQYF
TRBV7-9	few	TRBJ2-7	.	TGTGCCAGCAGCTTCCGCGAGTACGAGCAGTACTTC	CASSFREYEQYF
TRBV6-5	few	TRBJ2-7	.	TGTGCCAGCAGTTACGTGACTAGTGGATACGAGCAGTACTTC	CASSYVTSGYEQYF
TRBV7-6	.	TRBJ2-3	TRBD2	TGTGCCAGCAGCTCGTACGGGGCGGGAGGCCTAGATACGCAGTATTTT	CASSSYGAGGLDTQYF
TRBV6-6	many	TRBJ2-3	.	TGTGCCAGCGGTCGGGGGGCCAGAGATACGCAGTATTTT	CASGRGARDTQYF
TRBV9	.	TRBJ2-3	.	TGTGCCAGCAGCTGGGGGGCGGATGCCACAGATACGCAGTATTTT	CASSWGADATDTQYF
TRBV30	many	TRBJ2-1	.	TGTGCCTGGAGTGTATTGTCTAGTTCCAATGAGCAGTTCTTC	CAWSVLSSSNEQFF
TRBV7-9	many	TRBJ2-7	TRBD2	TGTGCCAGCAGCTTCACTAGCGGGAGGAACGAGCAGTACTTC	CASSFTSGRNEQYF
TRBV11-2	few	TRBJ2-7	TRBD1	TGTGCCAGCGGCCCGACAGGGGACGAGCAGTACTTC	CASGPTGDEQYF
TRBV4-2	few	TRBJ2-1	.	TGTGCCAGCAGCCAAGTGAGAGGCAACTACAATGAGCAGTTCTTC	CASSQVRGNYNEQFF
TRBV6-2/TRBV6-3	.	TRBJ1-5	.	TGTGCCAGCGGCCATTATCAGCCCCAGCATTTT	CASGHYQPQHF
TRBV19	many	TRBJ1-5	TRBD1	TGTGCCAGTAGGACAGGACAGGATAACCATCCCCAGCATTTT	CASRTGQDNHPQHF
TRBV28	many	TRBJ2-5	TRBD2	TGTGCCAGCAGTCCGGGGACTAGCGGGGAAGAGACCCAGTACTTC	CASSPGTSGEETQYF
TRBV29-1	many	TRBJ2-1	.	TGCAGTACACTCGGGGGTCCCCACTACAATGAGCAGTTCTTC	CSTLGGPHYNEQFF
TRBV29-1	few	TRBJ1-2	.	TGCAGCGTTATGGGGGGCGCGGGGAACTATGGCTACACCTTC	CSVMGGAGNYGYTF
TRBV28	many	TRBJ2-1	.	TGTGCCAGCACCTCGGGGGCCCAGGATTACAATGAGCAGTTCTTC	CASTSGAQDYNEQFF